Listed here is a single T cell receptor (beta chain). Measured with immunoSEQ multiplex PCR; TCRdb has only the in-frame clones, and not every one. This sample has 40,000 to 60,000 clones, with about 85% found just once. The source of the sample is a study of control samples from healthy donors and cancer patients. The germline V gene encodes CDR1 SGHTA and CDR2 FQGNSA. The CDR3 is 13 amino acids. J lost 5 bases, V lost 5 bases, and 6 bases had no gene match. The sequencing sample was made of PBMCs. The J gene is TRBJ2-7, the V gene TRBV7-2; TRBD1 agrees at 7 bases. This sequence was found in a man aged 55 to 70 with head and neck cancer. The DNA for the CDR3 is TGTGCCAGCAGCGCAAATGGACAGGACGAGCAGTACTTC. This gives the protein CASSANGQDEQYF.